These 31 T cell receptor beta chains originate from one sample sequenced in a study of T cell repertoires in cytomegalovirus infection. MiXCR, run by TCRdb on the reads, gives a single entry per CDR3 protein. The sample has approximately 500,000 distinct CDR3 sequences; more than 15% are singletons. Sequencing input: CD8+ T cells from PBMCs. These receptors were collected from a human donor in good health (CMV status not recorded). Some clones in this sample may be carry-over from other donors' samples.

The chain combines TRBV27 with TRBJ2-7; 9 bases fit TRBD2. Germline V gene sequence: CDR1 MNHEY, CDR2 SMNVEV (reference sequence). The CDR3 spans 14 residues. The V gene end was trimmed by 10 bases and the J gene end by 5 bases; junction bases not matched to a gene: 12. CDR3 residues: CATPKAGGRDEQYF. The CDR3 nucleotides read TGTGCCACCCCAAAAGCGGGAGGCAGGGACGAGCAGTACTTC.

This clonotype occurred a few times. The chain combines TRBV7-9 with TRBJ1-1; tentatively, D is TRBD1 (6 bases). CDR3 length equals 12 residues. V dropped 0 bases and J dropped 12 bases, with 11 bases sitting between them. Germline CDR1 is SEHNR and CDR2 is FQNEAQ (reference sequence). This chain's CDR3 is CASSLASRGTFF. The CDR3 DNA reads TGTGCCAGCAGCTTAGCAAGCAGGGGAACTTTCTTT.

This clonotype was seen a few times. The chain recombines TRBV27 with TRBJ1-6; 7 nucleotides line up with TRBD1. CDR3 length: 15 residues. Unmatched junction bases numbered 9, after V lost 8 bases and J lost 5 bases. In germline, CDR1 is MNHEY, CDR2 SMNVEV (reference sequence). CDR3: CASSLTGADNSPLHF. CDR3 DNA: TGTGCCAGCTCCCTCACAGGGGCCGATAATTCACCCCTCCACTTT.

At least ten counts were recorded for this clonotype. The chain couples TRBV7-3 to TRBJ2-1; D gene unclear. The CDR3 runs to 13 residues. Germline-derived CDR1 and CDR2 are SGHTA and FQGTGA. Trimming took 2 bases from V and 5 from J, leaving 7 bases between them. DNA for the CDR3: TGTGCCAGCAGCTTATACCCAGACAATGAGCAGTTCTTC. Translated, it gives CASSLYPDNEQFF.

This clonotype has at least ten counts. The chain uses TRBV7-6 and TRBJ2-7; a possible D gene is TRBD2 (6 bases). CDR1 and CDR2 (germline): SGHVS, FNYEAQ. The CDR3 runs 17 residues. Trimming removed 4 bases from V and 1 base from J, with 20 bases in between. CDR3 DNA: TGTGCCAGCAGCTCGGATATCAGCCTAGCGTCATCCTACGAGCAGTACTTC. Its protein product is CASSSDISLASSYEQYF. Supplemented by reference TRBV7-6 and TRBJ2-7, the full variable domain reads GAGVSQSPRYKVTKRGQDVALRCDPISGHVSLYWYRQALGQGPEFLTYFNYEAQQDKSGLPNDRFSAERPEGSISTLTIQRTEQRDSAMYRCASSSDISLASSYEQYFGPGTRLTVT.

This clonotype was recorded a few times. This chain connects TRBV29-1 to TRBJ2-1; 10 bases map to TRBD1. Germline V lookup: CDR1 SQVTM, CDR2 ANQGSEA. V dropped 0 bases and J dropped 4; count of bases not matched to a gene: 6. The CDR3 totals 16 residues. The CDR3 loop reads CSVEDGGTGAYNEQFF. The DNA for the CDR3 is TGCAGCGTTGAAGATGGGGGGACAGGGGCATACAATGAGCAGTTCTTC.

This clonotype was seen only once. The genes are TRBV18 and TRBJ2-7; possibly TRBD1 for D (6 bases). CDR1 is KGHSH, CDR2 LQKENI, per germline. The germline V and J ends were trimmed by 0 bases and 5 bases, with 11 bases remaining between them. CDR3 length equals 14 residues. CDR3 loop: CASSPPQGPHEQYF. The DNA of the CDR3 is TGTGCCAGCTCACCACCACAGGGACCCCACGAGCAGTACTTC.

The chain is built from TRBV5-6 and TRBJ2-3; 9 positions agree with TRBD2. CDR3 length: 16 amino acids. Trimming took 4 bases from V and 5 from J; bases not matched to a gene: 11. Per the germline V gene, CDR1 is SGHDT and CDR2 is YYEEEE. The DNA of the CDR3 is TGTGCCAGCAGCCAACTGACTAGCGGATTAGTAGATACGCAGTATTTT. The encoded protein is CASSQLTSGLVDTQYF.

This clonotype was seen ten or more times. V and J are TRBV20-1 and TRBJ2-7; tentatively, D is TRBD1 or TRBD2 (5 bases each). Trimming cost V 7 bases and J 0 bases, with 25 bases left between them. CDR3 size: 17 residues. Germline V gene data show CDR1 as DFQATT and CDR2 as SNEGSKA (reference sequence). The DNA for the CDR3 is TGCAGTGTTATGAACAGAATCATTGGGGGTCACTCCTACGAGCAGTACTTC. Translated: CSVMNRIIGGHSYEQYF.

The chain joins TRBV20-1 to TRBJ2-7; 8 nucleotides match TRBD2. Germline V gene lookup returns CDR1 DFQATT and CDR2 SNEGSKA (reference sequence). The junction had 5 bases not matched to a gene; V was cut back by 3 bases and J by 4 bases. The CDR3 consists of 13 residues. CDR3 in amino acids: CSASGRGGYEQYF. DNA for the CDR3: TGCAGTGCTAGCGGGAGGGGGGGATACGAGCAGTACTTC.

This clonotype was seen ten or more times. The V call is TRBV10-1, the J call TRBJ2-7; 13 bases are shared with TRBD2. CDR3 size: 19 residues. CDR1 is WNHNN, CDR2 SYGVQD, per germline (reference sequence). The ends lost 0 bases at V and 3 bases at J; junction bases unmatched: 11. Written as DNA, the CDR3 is TGCGCCAGCAGTGAGTCACCGATCCCCGGGACTAGCGGGAACTACGAGCAGTACTTC. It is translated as CASSESPIPGTSGNYEQYF.

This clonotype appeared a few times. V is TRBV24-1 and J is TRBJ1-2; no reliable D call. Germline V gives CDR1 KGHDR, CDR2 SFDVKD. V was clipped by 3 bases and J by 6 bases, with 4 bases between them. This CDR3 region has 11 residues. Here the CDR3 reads CATSDGDGYTF. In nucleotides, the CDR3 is TGTGCCACCAGTGATGGGGATGGCTACACCTTC.

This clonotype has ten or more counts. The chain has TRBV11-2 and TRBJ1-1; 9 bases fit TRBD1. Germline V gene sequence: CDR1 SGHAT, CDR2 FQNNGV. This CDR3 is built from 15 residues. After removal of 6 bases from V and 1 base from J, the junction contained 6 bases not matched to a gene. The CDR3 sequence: CASSPGTGTNTEAFF. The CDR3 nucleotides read TGTGCCAGCAGTCCCGGGACAGGGACGAACACTGAAGCTTTCTTT.

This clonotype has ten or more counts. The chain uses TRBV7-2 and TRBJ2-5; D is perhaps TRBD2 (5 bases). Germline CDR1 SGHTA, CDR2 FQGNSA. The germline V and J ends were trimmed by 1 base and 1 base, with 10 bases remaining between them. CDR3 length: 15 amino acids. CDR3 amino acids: CASSLGSGIQETQYF. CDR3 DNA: TGTGCCAGCAGCTTAGGCTCCGGGATCCAAGAGACCCAGTACTTC. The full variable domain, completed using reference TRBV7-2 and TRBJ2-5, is GAGVSQSPSNKVTEKGKDVELRCDPISGHTALYWYRQSLGQGLEFLIYFQGNSAPDKSGLPSDRFSAERTGGSVSTLTIQRTQQEDSAVYLCASSLGSGIQETQYFGPGTRLLVL.

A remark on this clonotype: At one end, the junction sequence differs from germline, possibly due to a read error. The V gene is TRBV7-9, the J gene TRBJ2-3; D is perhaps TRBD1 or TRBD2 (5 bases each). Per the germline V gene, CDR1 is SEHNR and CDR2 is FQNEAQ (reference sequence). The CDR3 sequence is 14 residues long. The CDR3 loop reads CDSSLGAGTDTLYF. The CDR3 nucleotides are TGTGACAGCAGCTTAGGGGCGGGTACAGATACGCTGTATTTT.

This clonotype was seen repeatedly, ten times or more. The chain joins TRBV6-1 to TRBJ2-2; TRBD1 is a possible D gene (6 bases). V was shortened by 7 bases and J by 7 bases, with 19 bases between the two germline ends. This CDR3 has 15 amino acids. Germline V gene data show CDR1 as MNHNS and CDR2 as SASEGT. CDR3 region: CASNEQGYLGGELFF. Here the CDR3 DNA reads TGTGCCAGCAACGAACAGGGCTATCTAGGCGGGGAGCTGTTTTTT.

The CDR3 nucleotides read TGTGCCAGCATCTACGGGACTAACCAAGAGACCCAGTACTTC. Its protein is CASIYGTNQETQYF. The genes are TRBV2 and TRBJ2-5, with 7 positions matching TRBD2. The CDR3 consists of 14 residues. V lost 7 bases and J lost 0; bases outside the gene matches: 5. Germline loops: CDR1 SNHLY, CDR2 FYNNEI.

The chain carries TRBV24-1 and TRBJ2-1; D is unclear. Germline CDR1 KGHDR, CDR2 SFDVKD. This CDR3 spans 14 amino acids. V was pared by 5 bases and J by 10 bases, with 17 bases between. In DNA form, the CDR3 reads TGTGCCACCAGTGCCCTCGTTGGTTCAGGAGAGCAGTTCTTC. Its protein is CATSALVGSGEQFF.

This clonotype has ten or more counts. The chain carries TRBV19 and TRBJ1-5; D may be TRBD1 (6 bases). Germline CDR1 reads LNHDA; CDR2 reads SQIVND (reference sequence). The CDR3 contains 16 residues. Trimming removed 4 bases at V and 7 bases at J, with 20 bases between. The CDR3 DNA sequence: TGTGCCAGTAGTACCTGGGGGTCAGGGGATCGGCAGCCCCAGCATTTT. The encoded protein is CASSTWGSGDRQPQHF.

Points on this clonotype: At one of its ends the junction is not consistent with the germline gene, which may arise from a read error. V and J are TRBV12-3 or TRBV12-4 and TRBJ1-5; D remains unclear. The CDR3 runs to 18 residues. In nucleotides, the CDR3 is TGTGCCAGAAGTTTGGGCTCCAGGACGCGTTATGGCAATCAGCCCCAGCATTTT. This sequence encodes CARSLGSRTRYGNQPQHF.

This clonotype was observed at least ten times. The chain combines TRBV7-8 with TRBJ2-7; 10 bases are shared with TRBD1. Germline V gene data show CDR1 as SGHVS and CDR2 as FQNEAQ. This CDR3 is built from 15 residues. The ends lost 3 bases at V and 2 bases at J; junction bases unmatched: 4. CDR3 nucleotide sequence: TGTGCCAGCAGCTTGGGACAGGGGACCCCCTACGAGCAGTACTTC. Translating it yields CASSLGQGTPYEQYF.

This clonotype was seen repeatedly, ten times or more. This chain's CDR3 is CASSLSTGAYYGYTF. DNA of the CDR3: TGTGCCAGCAGTTTATCAACAGGGGCCTACTATGGCTACACCTTC. The rearrangement uses TRBV27 and TRBJ1-2, with 7 bases lining up with TRBD1. CDR3 length: 15 amino acids. J gave up 3 bases and V 0 bases, and 4 bases lay outside the gene matches. The germline V gene has CDR1 MNHEY and CDR2 SMNVEV (reference sequence).

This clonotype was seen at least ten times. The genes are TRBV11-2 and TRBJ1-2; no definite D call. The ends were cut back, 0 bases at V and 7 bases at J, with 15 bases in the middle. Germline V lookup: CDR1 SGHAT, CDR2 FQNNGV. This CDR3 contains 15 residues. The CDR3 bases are TGTGCCAGCAGCTTAGATGACCCACTAGCGTTTGGCTACACCTTC. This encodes CASSLDDPLAFGYTF.

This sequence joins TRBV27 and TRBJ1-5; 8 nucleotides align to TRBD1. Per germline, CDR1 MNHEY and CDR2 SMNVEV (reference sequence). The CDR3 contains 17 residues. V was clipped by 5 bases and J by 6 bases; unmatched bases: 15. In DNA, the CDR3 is TGTGCCAGCAGTCGACGTAATGACAGGGGAGAGAGTCAGCCCCAGCATTTT. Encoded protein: CASSRRNDRGESQPQHF.

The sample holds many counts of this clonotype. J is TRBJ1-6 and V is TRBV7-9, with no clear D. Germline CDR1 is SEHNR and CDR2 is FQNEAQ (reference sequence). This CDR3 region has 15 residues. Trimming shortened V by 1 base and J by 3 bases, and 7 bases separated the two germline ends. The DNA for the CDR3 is TGTGCCAGCAGCTTAGAGGCGGACTATAATTCACCCCTCCACTTT. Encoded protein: CASSLEADYNSPLHF.

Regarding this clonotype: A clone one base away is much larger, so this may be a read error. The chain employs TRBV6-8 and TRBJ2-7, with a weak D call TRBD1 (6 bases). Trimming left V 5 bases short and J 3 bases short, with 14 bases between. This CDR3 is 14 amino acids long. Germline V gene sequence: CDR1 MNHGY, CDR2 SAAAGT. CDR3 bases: TGTGCCAGCAGTGACCCGGACAGTGTCTACGAGCAGTACTTC. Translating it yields CASSDPDSVYEQYF.

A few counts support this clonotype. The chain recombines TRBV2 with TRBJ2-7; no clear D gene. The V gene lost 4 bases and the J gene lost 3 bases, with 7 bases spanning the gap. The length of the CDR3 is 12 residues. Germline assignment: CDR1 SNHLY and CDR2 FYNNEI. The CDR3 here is CASSGYIYEQYF. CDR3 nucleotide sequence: TGTGCCAGCAGTGGCTATATCTACGAGCAGTACTTC.

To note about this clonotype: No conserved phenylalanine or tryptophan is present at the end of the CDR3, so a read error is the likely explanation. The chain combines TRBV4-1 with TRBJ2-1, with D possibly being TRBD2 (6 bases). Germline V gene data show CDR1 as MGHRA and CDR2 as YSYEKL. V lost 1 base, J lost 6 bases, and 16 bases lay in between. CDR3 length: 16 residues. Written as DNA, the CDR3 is TGCGCCAGCAGCCAAGGGATCGGGGGAAGTGCCAATGAGCAGTTCTTA. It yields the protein CASSQGIGGSANEQFL.

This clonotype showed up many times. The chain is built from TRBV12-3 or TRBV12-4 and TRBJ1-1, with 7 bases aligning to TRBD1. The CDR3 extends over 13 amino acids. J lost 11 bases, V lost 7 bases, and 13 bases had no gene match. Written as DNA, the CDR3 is TGTGCCAGCAAGCCCGAAGAGGGGGCCGATGCTTTCTTT. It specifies CASKPEEGADAFF.

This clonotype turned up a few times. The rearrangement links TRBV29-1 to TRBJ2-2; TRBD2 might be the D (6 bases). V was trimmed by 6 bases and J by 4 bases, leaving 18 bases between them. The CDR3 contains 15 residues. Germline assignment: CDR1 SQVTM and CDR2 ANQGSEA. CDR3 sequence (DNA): TGCAGCGTCGAACTAAGGGGACTGGCCACCGGGGAGCTGTTTTTT. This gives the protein CSVELRGLATGELFF.

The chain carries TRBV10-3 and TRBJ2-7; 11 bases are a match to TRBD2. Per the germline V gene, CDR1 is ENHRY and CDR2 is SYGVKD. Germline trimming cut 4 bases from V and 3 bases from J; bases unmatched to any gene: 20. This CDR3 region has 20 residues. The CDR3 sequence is CAISGDKLAGEFKGDYEQYF. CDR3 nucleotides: TGTGCCATCAGTGGGGACAAACTAGCGGGAGAGTTTAAAGGGGACTACGAGCAGTACTTC.